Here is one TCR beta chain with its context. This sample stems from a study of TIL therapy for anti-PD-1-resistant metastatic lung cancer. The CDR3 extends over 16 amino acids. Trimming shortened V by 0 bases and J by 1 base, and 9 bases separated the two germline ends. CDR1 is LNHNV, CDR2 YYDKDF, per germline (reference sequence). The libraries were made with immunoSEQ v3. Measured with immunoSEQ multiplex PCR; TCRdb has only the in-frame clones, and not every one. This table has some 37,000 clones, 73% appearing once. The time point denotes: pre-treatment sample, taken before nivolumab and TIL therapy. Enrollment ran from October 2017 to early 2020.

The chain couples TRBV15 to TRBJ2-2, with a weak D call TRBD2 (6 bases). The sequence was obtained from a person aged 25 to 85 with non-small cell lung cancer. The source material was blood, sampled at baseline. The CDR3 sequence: CATSRDVSGNTGELFF. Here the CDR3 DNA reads TGTGCCACCAGCAGAGATGTTAGCGGGAACACCGGGGAGCTGTTTTTT. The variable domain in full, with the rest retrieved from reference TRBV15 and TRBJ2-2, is DAMVIQNPRYQVTQFGKPVTLSCSQTLNHNVMYWYQQKSSQAPKLLFHYYDKDFNNEADTPDNFQSRRPNTSFCFLDIRSPGLGDTAMYLCATSRDVSGNTGELFFGEGSRLTVL.